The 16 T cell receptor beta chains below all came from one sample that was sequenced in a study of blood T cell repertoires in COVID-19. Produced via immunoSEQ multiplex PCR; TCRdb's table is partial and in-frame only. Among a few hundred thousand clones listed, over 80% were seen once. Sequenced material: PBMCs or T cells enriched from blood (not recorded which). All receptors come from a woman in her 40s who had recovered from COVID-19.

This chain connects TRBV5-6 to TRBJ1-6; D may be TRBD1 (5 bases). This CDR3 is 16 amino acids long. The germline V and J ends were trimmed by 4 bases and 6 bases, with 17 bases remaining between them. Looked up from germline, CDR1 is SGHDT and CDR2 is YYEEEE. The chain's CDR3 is CASSRILTASNSPLHF. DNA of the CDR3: TGTGCCAGCAGCAGGATCTTGACAGCCTCTAATTCACCCCTCCACTTT.

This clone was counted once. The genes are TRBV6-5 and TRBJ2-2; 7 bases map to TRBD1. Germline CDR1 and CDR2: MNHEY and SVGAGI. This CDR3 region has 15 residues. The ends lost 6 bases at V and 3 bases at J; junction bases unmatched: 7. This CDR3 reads CASRSGGSDTGELFF. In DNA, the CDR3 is TGTGCCAGCAGGTCAGGGGGATCGGACACCGGGGAGCTGTTTTTT.

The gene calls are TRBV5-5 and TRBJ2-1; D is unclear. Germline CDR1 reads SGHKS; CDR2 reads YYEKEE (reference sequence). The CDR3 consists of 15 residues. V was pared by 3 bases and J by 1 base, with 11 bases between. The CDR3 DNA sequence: TGTGCCAGCAGCTCCCTGGCAGGTTCCTACAATGAGCAGTTCTTC. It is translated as CASSSLAGSYNEQFF.

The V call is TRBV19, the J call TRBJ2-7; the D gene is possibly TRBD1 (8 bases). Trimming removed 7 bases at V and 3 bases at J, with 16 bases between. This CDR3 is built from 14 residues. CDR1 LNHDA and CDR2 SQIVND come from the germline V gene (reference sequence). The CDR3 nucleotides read TGTGCCAGTAAGCGGGACAGGAACCTCTACGAGCAGTACTTC. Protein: CASKRDRNLYEQYF.

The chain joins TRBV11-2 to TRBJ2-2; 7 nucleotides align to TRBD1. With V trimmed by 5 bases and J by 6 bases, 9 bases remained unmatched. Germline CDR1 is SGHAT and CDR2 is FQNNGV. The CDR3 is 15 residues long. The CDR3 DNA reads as TGTGCCAGCAGCCCGCTACAGGGGCCGGCCGGGGAGCTGTTTTTT. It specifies CASSPLQGPAGELFF.

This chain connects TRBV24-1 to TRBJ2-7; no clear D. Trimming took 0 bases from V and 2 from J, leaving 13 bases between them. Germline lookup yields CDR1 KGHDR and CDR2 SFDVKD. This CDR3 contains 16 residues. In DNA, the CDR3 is TGTGCCACCAGTGATTTGGGGCAGGCCCGCACCTACGAGCAGTACGTC. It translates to CATSDLGQARTYEQYV.

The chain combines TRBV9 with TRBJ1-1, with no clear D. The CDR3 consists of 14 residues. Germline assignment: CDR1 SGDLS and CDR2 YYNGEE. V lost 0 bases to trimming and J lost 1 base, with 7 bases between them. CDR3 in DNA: TGTGCCAGCAGCGTAGTAGCGGGGAACACTGAAGCTTTCTTT. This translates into CASSVVAGNTEAFF.

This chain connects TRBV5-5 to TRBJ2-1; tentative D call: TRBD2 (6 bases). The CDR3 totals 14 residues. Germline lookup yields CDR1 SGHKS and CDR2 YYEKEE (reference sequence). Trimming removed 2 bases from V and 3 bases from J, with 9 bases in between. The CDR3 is CASSFGGGYNEQFF. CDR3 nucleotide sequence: TGTGCCAGCAGCTTCGGGGGAGGCTACAATGAGCAGTTCTTC. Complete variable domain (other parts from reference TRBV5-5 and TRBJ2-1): DAGVTQSPTHLIKTRGQQVTLRCSPISGHKSVSWYQQVLGQGPQFIFQYYEKEERGRGNFPDRFSARQFPNYSSELNVNALLLGDSALYLCASSFGGGYNEQFFGPGTRLTVL.

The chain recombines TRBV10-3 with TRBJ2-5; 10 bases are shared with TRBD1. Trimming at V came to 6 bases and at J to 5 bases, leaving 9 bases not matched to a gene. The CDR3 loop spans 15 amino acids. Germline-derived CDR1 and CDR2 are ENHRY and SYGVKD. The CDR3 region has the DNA TGTGCCATCAGCGGGACAGGGGATGAACAGGAGACCCAGTACTTC. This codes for CAISGTGDEQETQYF.

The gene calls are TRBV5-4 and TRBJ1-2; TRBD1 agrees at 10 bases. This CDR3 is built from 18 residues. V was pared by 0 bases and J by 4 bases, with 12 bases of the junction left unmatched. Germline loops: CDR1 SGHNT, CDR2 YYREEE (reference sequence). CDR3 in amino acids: CASSLASPRQGAIYGYTF. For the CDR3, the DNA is TGTGCCAGCAGCTTGGCGTCTCCAAGACAGGGGGCAATCTATGGCTACACCTTC.

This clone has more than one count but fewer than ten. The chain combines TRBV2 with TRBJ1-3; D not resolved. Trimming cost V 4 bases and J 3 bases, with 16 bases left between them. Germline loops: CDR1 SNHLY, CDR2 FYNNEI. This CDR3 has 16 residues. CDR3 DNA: TGTGCCAGCAGTGTGGAAGGCGCAGGAGGTGGAAACACCATATATTTT. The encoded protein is CASSVEGAGGGNTIYF.

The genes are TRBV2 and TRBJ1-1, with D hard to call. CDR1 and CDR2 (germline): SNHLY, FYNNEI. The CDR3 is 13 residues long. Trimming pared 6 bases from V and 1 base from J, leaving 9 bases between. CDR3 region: CASRGQANTEAFF. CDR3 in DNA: TGTGCCAGCAGGGGTCAGGCGAACACTGAAGCTTTCTTT.

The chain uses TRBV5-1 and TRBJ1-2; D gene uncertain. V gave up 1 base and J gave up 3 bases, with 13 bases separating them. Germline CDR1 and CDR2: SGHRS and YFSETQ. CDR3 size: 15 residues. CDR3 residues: CASSLYLGEDYGYTF. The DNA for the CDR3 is TGCGCCAGCAGCTTGTATCTAGGTGAGGACTATGGCTACACCTTC.

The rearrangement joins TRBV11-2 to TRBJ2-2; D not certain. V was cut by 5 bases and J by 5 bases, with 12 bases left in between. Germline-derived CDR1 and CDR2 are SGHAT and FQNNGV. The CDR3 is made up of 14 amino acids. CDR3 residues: CASSRGSFTGELFF. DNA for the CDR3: TGTGCCAGCAGCCGAGGCAGCTTTACCGGGGAGCTGTTTTTT.

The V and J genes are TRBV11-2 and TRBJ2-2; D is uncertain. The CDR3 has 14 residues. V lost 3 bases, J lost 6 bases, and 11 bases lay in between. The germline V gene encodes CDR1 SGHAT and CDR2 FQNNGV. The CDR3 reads CASSFPFSSGELFF. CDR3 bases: TGTGCCAGCAGCTTCCCCTTCAGTTCCGGGGAGCTGTTTTTT.

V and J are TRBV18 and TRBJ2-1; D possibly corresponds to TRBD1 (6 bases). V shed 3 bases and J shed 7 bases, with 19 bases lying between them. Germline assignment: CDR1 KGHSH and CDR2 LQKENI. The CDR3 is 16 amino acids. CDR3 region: CASSPPSGALVNEQFF. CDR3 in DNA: TGTGCCAGCTCACCCCCCTCAGGGGCGCTTGTGAATGAGCAGTTCTTC.